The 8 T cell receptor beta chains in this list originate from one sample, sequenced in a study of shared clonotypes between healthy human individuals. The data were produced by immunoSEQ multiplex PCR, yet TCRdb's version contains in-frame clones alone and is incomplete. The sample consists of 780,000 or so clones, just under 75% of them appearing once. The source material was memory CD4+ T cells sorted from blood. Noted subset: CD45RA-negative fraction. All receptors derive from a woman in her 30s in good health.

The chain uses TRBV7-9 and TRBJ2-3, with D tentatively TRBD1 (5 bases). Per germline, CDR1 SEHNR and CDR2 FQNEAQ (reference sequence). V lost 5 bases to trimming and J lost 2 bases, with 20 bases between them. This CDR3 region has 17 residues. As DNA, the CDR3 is TGTGCCAGCAGCCAAGACGCCCAGGGCGGAAACACAGATACGCAGTATTTT. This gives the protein CASSQDAQGGNTDTQYF.

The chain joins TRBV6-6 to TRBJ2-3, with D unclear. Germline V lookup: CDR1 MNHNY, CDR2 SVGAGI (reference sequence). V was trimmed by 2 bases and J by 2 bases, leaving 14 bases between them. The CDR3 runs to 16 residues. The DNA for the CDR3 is TGTGCCAGCAGTTACCCCGACGGTTCCCTCACAGATACGCAGTATTTT. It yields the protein CASSYPDGSLTDTQYF.

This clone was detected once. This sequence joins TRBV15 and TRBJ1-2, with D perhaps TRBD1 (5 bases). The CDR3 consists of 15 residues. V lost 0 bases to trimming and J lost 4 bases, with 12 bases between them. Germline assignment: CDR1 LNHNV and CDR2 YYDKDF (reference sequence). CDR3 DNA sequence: TGTGCCACCAGCAGAGATCAGGGCAGCTCCTATGGCTACACCTTC. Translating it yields CATSRDQGSSYGYTF.

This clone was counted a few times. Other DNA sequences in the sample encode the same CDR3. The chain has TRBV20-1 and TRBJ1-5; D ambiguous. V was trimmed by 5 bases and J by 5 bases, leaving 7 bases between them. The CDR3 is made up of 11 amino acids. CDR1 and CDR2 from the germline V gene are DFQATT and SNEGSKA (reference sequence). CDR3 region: CSAGGHQPQHF. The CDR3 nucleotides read TGCAGTGCTGGAGGTCATCAGCCCCAGCATTTT.

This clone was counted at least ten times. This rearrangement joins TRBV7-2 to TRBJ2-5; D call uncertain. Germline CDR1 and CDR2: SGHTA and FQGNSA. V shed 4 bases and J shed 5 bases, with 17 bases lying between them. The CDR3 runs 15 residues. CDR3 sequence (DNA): TGTGCCAGCAGCTCCATTACTCTAGTGGCGGAGACCCAGTACTTC. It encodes CASSSITLVAETQYF.

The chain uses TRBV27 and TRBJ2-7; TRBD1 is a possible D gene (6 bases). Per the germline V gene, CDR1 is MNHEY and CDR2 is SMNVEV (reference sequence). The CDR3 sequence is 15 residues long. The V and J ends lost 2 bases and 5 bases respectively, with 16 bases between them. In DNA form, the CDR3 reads TGTGCCAGCAGTTTAACCGGGACAATCCGCGACGAGCAGTACTTC. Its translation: CASSLTGTIRDEQYF.

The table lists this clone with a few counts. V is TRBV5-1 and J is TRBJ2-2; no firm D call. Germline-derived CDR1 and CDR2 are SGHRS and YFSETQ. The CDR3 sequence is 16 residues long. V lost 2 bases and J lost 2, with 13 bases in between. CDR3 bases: TGCGCCAGCAGCTTTAACCCGATCGAAAACACCGGGGAGCTGTTTTTT. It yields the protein CASSFNPIENTGELFF.

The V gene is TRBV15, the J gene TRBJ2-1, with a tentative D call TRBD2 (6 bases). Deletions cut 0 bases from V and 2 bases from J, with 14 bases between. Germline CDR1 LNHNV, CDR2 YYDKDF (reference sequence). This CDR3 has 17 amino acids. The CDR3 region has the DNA TGTGCCACCAGCAGAGATAAGGCGGGAATAGCCTACAATGAGCAGTTCTTC. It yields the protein CATSRDKAGIAYNEQFF.